These 11 T cell receptor beta chains were all obtained from the same sample, sequenced in a study of blood T cell repertoires in COVID-19. Data came from immunoSEQ multiplex PCR; TCRdb stores just in-frame clones and leaves some out. The profile covers fewer than 100,000 clones, with 88% appearing a single time and less than 45% taken by the ten largest. Sequencing was carried out using peripheral blood. Receptor source: a human donor in a cohort sampled during active COVID-19.

The V call is TRBV5-1, the J call TRBJ1-4; the D gene is possibly TRBD1 (5 bases). CDR3 length equals 15 residues. The germline V gene has CDR1 SGHRS and CDR2 YFSETQ. V was clipped by 3 bases and J by 0 bases, with 9 bases between them. This chain's CDR3 is CASSWTTATNEKLFF. The DNA of the CDR3 is TGCGCCAGCAGCTGGACAACTGCAACTAATGAAAAACTGTTTTTT.

This CDR3 is CASSLSVQGREKLFF. The CDR3 DNA reads as TGTGCCAGCAGCTTGTCCGTCCAGGGCCGGGAAAAACTGTTTTTT. The gene calls are TRBV5-5 and TRBJ1-4; tentatively, D is TRBD1 (5 bases). Germline CDR1 reads SGHKS; CDR2 reads YYEKEE (reference sequence). V lost 1 base, J lost 8 bases, and 15 bases lay in between. The CDR3 is made up of 15 amino acids. Looking up the rest from reference TRBV5-5 and TRBJ1-4 gives the full variable domain: DAGVTQSPTHLIKTRGQQVTLRCSPISGHKSVSWYQQVLGQGPQFIFQYYEKEERGRGNFPDRFSARQFPNYSSELNVNALLLGDSALYLCASSLSVQGREKLFFGSGTQLSVL.

DNA of the CDR3: TGTGCCAGCAGCCCCTGGACTAGCGGGGGGTTTGAGCAGTTCTTC. Encoded protein: CASSPWTSGGFEQFF. J is TRBJ2-1 and V is TRBV11-1; 14 bases agree with TRBD2. Germline V gene data show CDR1 as SGHAT and CDR2 as FQDESV (reference sequence). With 5 bases clipped from V and 9 bases from J, the junction kept 6 bases outside the gene matches. There are 15 residues in the CDR3.

The chain is built from TRBV3-1 (or the pseudogene TRBV3-2) and TRBJ1-1; tentative D call: TRBD1 (6 bases). Trimming left V 2 bases short and J 5 bases short, with 12 bases between. The germline V gene has CDR1 LGHDT and CDR2 YNNKEL (reference sequence). CDR3 length: 14 amino acids. The CDR3 spells CASSQTGFGTEAFF. The CDR3 coding sequence is TGTGCCAGCAGCCAAACAGGGTTTGGGACTGAAGCTTTCTTT.

J is TRBJ1-5 and V is TRBV24-1; 8 nucleotides match TRBD1. The CDR3 loop spans 16 amino acids. In germline, CDR1 is KGHDR, CDR2 SFDVKD. Trimming took 3 bases from V and 6 from J; bases not matched to a gene: 9. This chain's CDR3 is CATSDVRDRHPQPQHF. DNA for the CDR3: TGTGCCACCAGTGATGTACGGGACAGGCATCCTCAGCCCCAGCATTTT.

This clone was recorded many times. The V gene is TRBV7-2, the J gene TRBJ2-1, with a tentative D call TRBD1 (6 bases). CDR3 length: 14 residues. Trimming cost V 0 bases and J 7 bases, with 10 bases left between them. CDR1 and CDR2 from the germline V gene are SGHTA and FQGNSA. In DNA form, the CDR3 reads TGTGCCAGCAGCTTAGCGGGGGCCTCGAATGAGCAGTTCTTC. Protein sequence: CASSLAGASNEQFF.

This clone has just a few counts. This chain connects TRBV20-1 to TRBJ2-7; 9 nucleotides line up with TRBD1. V was pared by 3 bases and J by 3 bases, with 9 bases of the junction left unmatched. The CDR3 length is 15 residues. The germline gives CDR1 DFQATT, CDR2 SNEGSKA (reference sequence). The CDR3, as DNA: TGCAGTGCTAGTGGCCACAGGGGGCGAGACTACGAGCAGTACTTC. Amino acid sequence: CSASGHRGRDYEQYF.

The gene calls are TRBV6-5 and TRBJ2-7; 7 nucleotides agree with TRBD2. Looked up from germline, CDR1 is MNHEY and CDR2 is SVGAGI. J was trimmed by 4 bases and V by 2 bases; bases with no gene match: 8. The CDR3 has 15 amino acids. The CDR3 nucleotides read TGTGCCAGCAGTTACGCACCTCTAGCGGATTACGAGCAGTACTTC. Translating gives CASSYAPLADYEQYF.

The chain recombines TRBV18 with TRBJ2-1; no firm D call. Trimming cost V 2 bases and J 0 bases, with 8 bases left between them. Germline-derived CDR1 and CDR2 are KGHSH and LQKENI. The length of the CDR3 is 15 residues. The CDR3 reads CASSPLVSSYNEQFF. The CDR3 nucleotides read TGTGCCAGCTCACCATTGGTGAGCTCCTACAATGAGCAGTTCTTC.

The CDR3 sequence: CATGTGNPPLHF. DNA of the CDR3: TGTGCAACCGGGACAGGGAACCCACCCCTCCACTTT. This sequence joins TRBV12-5 and TRBJ1-6, with 9 bases fitting TRBD1. The CDR3 runs to 12 residues. Germline lookup yields CDR1 LGHNT and CDR2 FRNRAP.

This clone has only a few counts. V usage is TRBV5-1 and J usage is TRBJ1-1; D is possibly TRBD1 (6 bases). This CDR3 has 15 residues. V was pared by 0 bases and J by 5 bases, with 14 bases between. CDR1 is SGHRS and CDR2 is YFSETQ in the germline V gene. The CDR3 DNA is TGCGCCAGCAGCTTGGCCTCTTACAGGGAGACTGAAGCTTTCTTT. Its protein product is CASSLASYRETEAFF.